This T cell receptor (beta chain) was identified in a study of OX40 agonist ivuxolimab in advanced cancers. The CDR3 length is 14 residues. CDR1 is GTSNPN and CDR2 is SVGIG in the germline V gene (reference sequence). The method was immunoSEQ multiplex PCR; TCRdb's version includes in-frame clones alone and lacks a portion of them. The sample has 70,000 to 95,000 clones; 88% are singletons. Sampled blood was obtained at baseline, cycle 4 day 1, and cycle 7 day 1. A remark on this clone: Its antigen is undetermined.

Overall study findings and caveats: CD4+ T cells averaged fewer expanded clones than CD8+ T cells.

The chain combines TRBV30 with TRBJ1-6; possibly TRBD1 for D (6 bases). The source is an adult with an advanced solid tumor such as melanoma, head and neck, liver or kidney cancer. This sample comprised CD4+ or CD8+ T cells sorted from blood, obtained in a trial of the OX40 agonist ivuxolimab. The CDR3 nucleotides are TGTGCTTTTAAAGGCGCAGGGGCCAATTCACCCCTCCACTTT. Translation gives CAFKGAGANSPLHF.